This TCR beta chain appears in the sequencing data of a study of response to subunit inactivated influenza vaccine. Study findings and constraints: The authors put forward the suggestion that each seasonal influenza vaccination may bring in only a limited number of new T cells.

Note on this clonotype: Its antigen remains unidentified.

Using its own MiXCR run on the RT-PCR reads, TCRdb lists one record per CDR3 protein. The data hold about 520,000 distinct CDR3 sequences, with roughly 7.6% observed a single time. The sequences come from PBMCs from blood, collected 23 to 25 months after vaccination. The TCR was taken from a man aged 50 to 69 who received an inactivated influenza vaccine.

The CDR3 DNA reads as TGCGCCAGCAGCCCCCAGGGAGGGAGCGAGCAGTACTTC. Its protein product is CASSPQGGSEQYF. V and J are TRBV4-3 and TRBJ2-7; 7 bases match TRBD2. Trimming removed 4 bases from V and 6 bases from J; junction bases left unmatched: 6. The CDR3 is 13 amino acids. CDR1 is LGHNA and CDR2 is YSLEER in the germline V gene.